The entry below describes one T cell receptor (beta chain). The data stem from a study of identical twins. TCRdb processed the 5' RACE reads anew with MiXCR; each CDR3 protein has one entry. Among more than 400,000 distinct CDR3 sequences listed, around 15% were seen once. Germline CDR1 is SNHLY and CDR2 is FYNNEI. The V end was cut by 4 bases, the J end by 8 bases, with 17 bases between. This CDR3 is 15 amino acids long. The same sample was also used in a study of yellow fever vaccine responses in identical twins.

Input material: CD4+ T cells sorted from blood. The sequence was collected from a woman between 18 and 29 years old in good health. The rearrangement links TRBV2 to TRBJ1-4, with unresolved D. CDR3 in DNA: TGTGCCAGCAGTGTTAAGAGAGGCTTCAGAGAAAAACTGTTTTTT. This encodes CASSVKRGFREKLFF.